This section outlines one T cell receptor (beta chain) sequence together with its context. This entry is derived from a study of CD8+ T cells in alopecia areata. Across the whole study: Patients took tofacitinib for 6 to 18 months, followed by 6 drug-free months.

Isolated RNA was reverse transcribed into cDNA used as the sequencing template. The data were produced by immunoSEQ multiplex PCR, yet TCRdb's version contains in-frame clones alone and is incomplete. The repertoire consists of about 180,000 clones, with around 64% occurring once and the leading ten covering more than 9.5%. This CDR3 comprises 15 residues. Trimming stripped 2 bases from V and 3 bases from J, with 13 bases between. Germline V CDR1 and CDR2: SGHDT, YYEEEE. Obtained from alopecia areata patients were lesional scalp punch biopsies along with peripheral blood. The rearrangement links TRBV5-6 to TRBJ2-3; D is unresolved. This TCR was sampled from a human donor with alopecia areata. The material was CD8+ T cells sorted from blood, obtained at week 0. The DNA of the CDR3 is TGTGCCAGCAGCTTCGGACCGGGTAGTACAGATACGCAGTATTTT. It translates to CASSFGPGSTDTQYF.